Given below is one TCR beta chain in context. What it binds is unknown. These data belong to a study of immune cell composition in non-small cell lung cancer. General study points: Top 10 clone scores and clonality were higher in squamous than adenocarcinoma. Tumour TCR-beta clonality showed no significant link to smoking pack-years.

The CDR3 is 14 residues long. V was cut by 7 bases and J by 8 bases, with 17 bases left in between. CDR1 and CDR2 from the germline V gene are MNHEY and SVGAGI. Method: immunoSEQ multiplex PCR; TCRdb's copy keeps in-frame clones and lacks some. Among 4,000 to 5,500 clones, approximately 80% were seen once, and the ten largest hold around 12%. The origin of this receptor is a human donor with non-small cell lung cancer. The V and J genes are TRBV6-5 and TRBJ1-4; D unresolved. Sequencing was carried out using lung tumor tissue. Here the CDR3 DNA reads TGTGCCAGCACTGAGCGAGCGCTTAACGAAAAACTGTTTTTT. Translation gives CASTERALNEKLFF.